This T cell receptor beta chain was identified during a study of T-cell reconstitution after alpha-beta-depleted transplantation in children. Notes on the study in general: From newly produced T cells came most of the T-cell counts and diversity one year after transplant. For some patients, TCRbeta diversity was high at day 60 because of recipient T cells and thymic progenitors that survived. Reported findings indicate that, about two months after transplant, alpha-beta T cells came from several hundred expanded clones, which were derived from non-depleted graft cells.

The CDR3 covers 14 residues. Looked up from germline, CDR1 is SNHLY and CDR2 is FYNNEI. Trimming removed 10 bases at V and 3 bases at J, with 16 bases between. For TCRbeta, the library was prepared with unique molecular identifiers. MiXCR was run by TCRdb on the PCR reads, yielding one entry per CDR3 protein. Seen here are approximately 150,000 distinct CDR3 sequences, about 9% observed once, and the top ten hold about a sixth. The table lists this clonotype with a few counts. Its antigen is unknown. The chain employs TRBV2 and TRBJ1-5; D remains ambiguous. Source: PBMCs, mostly from graft donor cells, taken 180 days after TCRalphabeta/CD19-depleted stem cell transplant. The clonotype comes from a female patient younger than 10 who had a stem cell transplant for congenital amegakaryocytic thrombocytopenia, so the T cells may come from the graft donor. Written as DNA, the CDR3 is TGTGCCACCACCCGGGAACAGCTCAATCAGCCCCAGCATTTT. Its protein is CATTREQLNQPQHF.